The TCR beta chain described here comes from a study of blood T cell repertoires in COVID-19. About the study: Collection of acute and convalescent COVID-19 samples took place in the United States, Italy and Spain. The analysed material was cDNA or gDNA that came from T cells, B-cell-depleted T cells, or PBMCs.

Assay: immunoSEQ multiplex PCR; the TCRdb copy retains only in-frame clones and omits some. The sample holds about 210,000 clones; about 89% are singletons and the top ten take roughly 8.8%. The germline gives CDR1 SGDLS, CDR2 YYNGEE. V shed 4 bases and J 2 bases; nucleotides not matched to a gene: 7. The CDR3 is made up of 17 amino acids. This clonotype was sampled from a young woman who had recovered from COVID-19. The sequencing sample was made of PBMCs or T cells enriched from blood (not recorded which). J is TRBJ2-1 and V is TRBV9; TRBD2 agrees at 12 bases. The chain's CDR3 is CASSPGTSGGTYNEQFF. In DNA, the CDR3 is TGTGCCAGCAGCCCCGGTACTAGCGGGGGGACCTACAATGAGCAGTTCTTC.